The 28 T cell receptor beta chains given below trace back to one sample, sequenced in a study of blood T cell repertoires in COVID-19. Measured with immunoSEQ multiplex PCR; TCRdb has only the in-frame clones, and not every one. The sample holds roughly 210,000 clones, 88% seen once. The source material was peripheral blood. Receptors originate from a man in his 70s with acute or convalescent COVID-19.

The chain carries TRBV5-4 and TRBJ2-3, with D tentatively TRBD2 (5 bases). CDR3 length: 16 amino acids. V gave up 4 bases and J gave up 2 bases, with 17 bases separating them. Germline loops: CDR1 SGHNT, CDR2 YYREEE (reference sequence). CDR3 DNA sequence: TGTGCCAGCAGCCAGCCGGGAATACTCATCACAGATACGCAGTATTTT. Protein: CASSQPGILITDTQYF.

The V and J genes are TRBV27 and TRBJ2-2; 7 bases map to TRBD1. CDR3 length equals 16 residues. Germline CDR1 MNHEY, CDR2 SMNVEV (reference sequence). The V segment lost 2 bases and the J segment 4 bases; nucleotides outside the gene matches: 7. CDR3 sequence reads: CASSLRDSRSTGELFF. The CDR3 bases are TGTGCCAGCAGTTTACGGGACAGCAGGAGCACCGGGGAGCTGTTTTTT.

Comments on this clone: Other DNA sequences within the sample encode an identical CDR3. Written as DNA, the CDR3 is TGCGCCAGCAGCTTAGGGACAGCTCAAGAGACCCAGTACTTC. Amino acid sequence: CASSLGTAQETQYF. The chain uses TRBV5-1 and TRBJ2-5; the match to TRBD1 covers 7 bases. Germline V gene data show CDR1 as SGHRS and CDR2 as YFSETQ. CDR3 size: 14 residues. The V segment lost 2 bases and the J segment 2 bases; nucleotides outside the gene matches: 3.

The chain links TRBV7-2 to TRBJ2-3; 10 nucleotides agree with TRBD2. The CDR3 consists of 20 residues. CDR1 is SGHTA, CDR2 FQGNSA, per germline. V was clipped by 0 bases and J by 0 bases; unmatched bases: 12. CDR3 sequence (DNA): TGTGCCAGCAGCTTAGCGAGAGGGGGGACTAGCGTCTCTAGCACAGATACGCAGTATTTT. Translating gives CASSLARGGTSVSSTDTQYF.

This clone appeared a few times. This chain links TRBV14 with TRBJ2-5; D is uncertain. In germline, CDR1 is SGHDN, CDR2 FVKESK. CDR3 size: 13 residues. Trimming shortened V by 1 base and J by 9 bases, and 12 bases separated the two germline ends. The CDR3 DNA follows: TGTGCCAGCAGCCAAGGGCACCTAGGATCCCAGTACTTC. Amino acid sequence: CASSQGHLGSQYF.

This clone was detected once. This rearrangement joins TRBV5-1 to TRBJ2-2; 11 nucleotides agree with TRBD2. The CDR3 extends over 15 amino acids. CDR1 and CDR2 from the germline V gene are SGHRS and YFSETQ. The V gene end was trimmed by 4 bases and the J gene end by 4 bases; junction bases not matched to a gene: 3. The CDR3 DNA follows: TGCGCCAGCAGCCCAGGACTAGCGGGCACCGGGGAGCTGTTTTTT. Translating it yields CASSPGLAGTGELFF.

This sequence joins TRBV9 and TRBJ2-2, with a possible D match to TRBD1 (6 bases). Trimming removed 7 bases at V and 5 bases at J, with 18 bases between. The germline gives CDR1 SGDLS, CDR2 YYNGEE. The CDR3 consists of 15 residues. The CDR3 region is CASSRQGSMTGELFF. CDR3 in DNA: TGTGCCAGCTCCCGGCAGGGGAGTATGACCGGGGAGCTGTTTTTT.

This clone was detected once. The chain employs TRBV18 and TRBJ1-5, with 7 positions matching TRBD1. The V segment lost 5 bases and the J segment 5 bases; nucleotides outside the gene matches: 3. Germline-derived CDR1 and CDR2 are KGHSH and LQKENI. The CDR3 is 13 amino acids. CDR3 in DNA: TGTGCCAGCTCAATTACAGGGGATCAGCCCCAGCATTTT. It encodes CASSITGDQPQHF.

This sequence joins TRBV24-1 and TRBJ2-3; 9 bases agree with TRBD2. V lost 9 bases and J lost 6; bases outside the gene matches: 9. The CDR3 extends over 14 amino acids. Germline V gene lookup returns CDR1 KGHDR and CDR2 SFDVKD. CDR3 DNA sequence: TGTGCCACCGCAGCGGGAGGCTTAGGGGATACGCAGTATTTT. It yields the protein CATAAGGLGDTQYF.

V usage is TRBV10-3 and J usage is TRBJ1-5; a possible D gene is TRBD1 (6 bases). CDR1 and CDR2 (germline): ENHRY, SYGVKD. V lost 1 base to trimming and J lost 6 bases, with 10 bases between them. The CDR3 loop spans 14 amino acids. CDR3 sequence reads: CAISEFIGGQPQHF. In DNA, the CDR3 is TGTGCCATCAGTGAGTTCATAGGGGGTCAGCCCCAGCATTTT.

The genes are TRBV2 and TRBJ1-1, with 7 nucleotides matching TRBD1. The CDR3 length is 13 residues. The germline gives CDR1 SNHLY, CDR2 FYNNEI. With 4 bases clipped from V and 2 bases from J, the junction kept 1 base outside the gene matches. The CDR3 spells CASSGQGNTEAFF. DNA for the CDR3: TGTGCCAGCAGTGGACAGGGAAACACTGAAGCTTTCTTT. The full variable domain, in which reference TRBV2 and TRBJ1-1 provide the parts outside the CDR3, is EPEVTQTPSHQVTQMGQEVILRCVPISNHLYFYWYRQILGQKVEFLVSFYNNEISEKSEIFDDQFSVERPDGSNFTLKIRSTKLEDSAMYFCASSGQGNTEAFFGQGTRLTVV.

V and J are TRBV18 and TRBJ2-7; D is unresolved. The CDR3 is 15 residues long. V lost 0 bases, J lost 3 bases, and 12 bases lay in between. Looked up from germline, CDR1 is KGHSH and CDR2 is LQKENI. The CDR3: CASSPPVQNYYEQYF. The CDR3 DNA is TGTGCCAGCTCACCACCGGTACAGAATTACTACGAGCAGTACTTC.

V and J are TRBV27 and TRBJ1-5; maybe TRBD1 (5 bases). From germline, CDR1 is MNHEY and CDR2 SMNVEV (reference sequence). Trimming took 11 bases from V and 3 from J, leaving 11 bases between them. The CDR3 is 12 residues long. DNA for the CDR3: TGTGCCTCCTCGGGGGTCAATCAGCCCCAGCATTTT. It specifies CASSGVNQPQHF.

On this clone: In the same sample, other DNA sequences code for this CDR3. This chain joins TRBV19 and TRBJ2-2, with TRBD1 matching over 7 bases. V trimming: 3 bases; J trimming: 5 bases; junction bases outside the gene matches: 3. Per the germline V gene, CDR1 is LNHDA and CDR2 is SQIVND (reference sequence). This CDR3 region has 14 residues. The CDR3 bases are TGTGCCAGTAGTATCACAGGGGTAACCGGGGAGCTGTTTTTT. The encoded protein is CASSITGVTGELFF.

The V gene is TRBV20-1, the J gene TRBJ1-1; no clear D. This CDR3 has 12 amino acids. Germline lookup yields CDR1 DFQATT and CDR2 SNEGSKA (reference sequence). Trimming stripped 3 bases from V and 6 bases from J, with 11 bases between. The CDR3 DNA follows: TGCAGTGCTAGTAACCTCCGGGCTGAAGCTTTCTTT. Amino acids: CSASNLRAEAFF.

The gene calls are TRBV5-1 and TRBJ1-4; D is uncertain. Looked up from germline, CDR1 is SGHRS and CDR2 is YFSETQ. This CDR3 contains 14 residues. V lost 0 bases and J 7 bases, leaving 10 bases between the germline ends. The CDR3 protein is CASSLDGRSEKLFF. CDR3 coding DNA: TGCGCCAGCAGCTTGGATGGGAGGAGTGAAAAACTGTTTTTT.

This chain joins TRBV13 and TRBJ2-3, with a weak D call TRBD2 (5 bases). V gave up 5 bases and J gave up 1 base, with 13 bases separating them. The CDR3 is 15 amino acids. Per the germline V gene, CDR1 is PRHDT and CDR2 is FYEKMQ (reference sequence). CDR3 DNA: TGTGCCAGCAGCGCCGGGCCCGGGGGCACAGATACGCAGTATTTT. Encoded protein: CASSAGPGGTDTQYF.

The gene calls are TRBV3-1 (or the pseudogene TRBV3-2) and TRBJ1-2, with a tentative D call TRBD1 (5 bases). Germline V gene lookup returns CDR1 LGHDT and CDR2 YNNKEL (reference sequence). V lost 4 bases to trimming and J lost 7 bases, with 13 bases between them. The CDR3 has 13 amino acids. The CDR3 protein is CASSPTADSGYTF. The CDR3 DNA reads TGTGCCAGCAGCCCTACGGCAGACAGTGGCTACACCTTC.

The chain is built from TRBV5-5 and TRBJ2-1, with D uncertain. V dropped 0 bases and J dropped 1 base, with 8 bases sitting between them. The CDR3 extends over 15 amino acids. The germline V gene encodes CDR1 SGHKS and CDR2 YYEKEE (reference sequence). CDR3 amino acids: CASSLAVVSYNEQFF. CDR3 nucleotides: TGTGCCAGCAGCTTGGCAGTGGTGTCCTACAATGAGCAGTTCTTC.

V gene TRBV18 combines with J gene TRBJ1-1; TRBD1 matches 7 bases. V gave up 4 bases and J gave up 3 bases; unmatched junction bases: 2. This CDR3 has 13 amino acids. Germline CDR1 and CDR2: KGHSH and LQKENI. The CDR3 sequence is CASSQGADTEAFF. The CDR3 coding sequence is TGTGCCAGCTCACAGGGGGCAGACACTGAAGCTTTCTTT.

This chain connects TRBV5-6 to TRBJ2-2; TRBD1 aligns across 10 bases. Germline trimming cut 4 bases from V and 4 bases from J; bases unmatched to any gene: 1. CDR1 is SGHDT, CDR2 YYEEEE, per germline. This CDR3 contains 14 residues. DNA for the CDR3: TGTGCCAGCAGCAGACAGGGGGCCACCGGGGAGCTGTTTTTT. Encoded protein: CASSRQGATGELFF.

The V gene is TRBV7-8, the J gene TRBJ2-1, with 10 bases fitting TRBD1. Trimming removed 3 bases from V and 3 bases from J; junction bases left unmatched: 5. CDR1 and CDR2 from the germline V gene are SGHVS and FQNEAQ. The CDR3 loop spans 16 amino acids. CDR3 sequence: CASSFLGTGVYNEQFF. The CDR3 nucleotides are TGTGCCAGCAGCTTCCTAGGGACAGGGGTCTACAATGAGCAGTTCTTC.

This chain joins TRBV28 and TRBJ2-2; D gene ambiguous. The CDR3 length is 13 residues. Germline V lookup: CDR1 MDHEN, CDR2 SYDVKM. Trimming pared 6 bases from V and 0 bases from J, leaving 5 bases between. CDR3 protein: CASRAANTGELFF. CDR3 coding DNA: TGTGCCAGCAGGGCTGCGAACACCGGGGAGCTGTTTTTT.

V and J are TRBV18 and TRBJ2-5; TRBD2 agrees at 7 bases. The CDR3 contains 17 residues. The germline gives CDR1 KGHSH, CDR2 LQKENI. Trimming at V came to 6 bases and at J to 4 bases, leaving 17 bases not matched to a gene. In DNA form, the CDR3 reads TGTGCCAGCTCCCTCCTATGGGCGGGAGAAAACGGAGAGACCCAGTACTTC. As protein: CASSLLWAGENGETQYF.

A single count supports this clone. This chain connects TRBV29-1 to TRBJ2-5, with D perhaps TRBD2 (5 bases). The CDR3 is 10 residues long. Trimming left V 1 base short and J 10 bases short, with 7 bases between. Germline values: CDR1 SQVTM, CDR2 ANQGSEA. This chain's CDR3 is CSVEVEVQYF. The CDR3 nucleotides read TGCAGCGTTGAAGTGGAGGTCCAGTACTTC.

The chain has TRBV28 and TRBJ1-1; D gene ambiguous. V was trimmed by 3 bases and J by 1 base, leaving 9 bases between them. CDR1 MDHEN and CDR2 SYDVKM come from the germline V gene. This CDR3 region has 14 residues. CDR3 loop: CASSFGSANTEAFF. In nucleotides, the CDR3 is TGTGCCAGCAGTTTTGGCTCCGCGAACACTGAAGCTTTCTTT.

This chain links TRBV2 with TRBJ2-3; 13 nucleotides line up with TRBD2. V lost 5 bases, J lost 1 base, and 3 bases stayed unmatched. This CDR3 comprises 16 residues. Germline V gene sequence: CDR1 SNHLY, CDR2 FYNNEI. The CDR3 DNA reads TGTGCCAGCAGTTCTGGACTAGCGGGAGGCACAGATACGCAGTATTTT. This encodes CASSSGLAGGTDTQYF.

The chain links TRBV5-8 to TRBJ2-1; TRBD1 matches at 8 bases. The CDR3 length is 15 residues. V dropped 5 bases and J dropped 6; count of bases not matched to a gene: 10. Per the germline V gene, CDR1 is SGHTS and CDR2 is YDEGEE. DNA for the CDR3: TGTGCCAGCAGGAGGGGGCAGGGGGCTATCAATGAGCAGTTCTTC. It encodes CASRRGQGAINEQFF.